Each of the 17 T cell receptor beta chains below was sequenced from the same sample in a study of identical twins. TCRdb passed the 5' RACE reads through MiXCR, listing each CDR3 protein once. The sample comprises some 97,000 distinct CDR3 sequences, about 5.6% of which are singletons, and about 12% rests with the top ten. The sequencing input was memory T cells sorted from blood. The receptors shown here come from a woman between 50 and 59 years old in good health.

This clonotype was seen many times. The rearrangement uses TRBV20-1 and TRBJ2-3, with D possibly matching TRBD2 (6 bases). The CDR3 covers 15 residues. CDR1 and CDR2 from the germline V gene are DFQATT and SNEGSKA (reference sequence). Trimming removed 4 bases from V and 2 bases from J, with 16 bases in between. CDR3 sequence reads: CSATSSGDFTDTQYF. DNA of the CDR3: TGCAGTGCTACTAGCTCGGGAGATTTCACAGATACGCAGTATTTT.

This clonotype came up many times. The CDR3 region is CSVRGQGIDEQYF. The CDR3 nucleotides read TGCAGCGTGAGGGGACAGGGGATCGACGAGCAGTACTTC. The chain joins TRBV29-1 to TRBJ2-7; 10 bases align to TRBD1. Germline-derived CDR1 and CDR2 are SQVTM and ANQGSEA. The CDR3 contains 13 residues. The J segment lost 5 bases and the V segment lost 6 bases, leaving 7 bases of the junction unmatched.

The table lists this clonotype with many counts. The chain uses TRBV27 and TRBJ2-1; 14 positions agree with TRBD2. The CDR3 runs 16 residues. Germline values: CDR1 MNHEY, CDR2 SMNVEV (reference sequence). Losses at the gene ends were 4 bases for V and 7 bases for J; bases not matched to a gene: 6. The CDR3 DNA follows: TGTGCCAGCAGTTCAAGGGGGACTAGCGGGAGTAATGAGCAGTTCTTC. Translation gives CASSSRGTSGSNEQFF.

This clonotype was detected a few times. The CDR3 sequence is CASSPLTTGLSTEAFF. The CDR3 region has the DNA TGTGCCAGCAGCCCTCTCACGACAGGCTTAAGCACTGAAGCTTTCTTT. The V gene is TRBV7-8, the J gene TRBJ1-1; D may be TRBD1 (6 bases). Germline CDR1 SGHVS, CDR2 FQNEAQ. Trimming left V 5 bases short and J 4 bases short, with 20 bases between. This CDR3 spans 16 amino acids.

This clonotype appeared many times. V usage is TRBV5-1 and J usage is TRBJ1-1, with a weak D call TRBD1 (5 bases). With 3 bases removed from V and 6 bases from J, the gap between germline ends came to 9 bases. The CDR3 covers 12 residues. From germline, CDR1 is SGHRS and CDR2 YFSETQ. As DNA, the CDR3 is TGCGCCAGCAGCTGGGGGACTGCTGAAGCTTTCTTT. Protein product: CASSWGTAEAFF.

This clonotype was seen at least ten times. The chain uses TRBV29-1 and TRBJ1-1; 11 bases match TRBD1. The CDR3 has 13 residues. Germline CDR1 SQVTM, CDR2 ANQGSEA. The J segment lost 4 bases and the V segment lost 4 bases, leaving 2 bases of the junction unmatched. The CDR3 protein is CSVVGQGVTEAFF. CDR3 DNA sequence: TGCAGCGTTGTGGGACAGGGGGTCACTGAAGCTTTCTTT.

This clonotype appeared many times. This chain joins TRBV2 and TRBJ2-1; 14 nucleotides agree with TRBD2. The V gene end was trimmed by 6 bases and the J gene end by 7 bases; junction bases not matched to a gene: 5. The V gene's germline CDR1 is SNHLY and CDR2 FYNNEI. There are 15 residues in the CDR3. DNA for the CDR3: TGTGCCAGCAGAGGGGGACTAGCGGGAGTTAATGAGCAGTTCTTC. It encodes CASRGGLAGVNEQFF.

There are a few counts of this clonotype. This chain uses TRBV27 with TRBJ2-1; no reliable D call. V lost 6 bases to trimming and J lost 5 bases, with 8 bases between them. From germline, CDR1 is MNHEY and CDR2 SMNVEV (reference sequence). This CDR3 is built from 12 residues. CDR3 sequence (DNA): TGTGCCAGCAGGGAACAAAACAATGAGCAGTTCTTC. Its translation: CASREQNNEQFF.

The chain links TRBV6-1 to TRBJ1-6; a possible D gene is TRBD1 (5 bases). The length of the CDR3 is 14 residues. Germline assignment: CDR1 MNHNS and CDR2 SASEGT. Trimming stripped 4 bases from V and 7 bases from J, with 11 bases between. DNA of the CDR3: TGTGCCAGCAGTGGACTTCGGACAAATTCACCCCTCCACTTT. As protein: CASSGLRTNSPLHF.

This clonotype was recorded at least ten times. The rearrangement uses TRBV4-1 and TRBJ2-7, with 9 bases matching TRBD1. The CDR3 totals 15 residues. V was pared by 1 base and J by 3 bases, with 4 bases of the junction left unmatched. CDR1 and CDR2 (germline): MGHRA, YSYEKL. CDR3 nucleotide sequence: TGCGCCAGCAGCCAAGTAACGGGACAGGGCTACGAGCAGTACTTC. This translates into CASSQVTGQGYEQYF.

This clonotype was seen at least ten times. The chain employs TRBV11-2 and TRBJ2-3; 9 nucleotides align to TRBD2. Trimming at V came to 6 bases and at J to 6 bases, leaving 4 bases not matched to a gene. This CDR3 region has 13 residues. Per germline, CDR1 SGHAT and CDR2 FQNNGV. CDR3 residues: CASRASGKDTQYF. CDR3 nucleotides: TGTGCCAGCAGGGCTAGCGGGAAGGATACGCAGTATTTT.

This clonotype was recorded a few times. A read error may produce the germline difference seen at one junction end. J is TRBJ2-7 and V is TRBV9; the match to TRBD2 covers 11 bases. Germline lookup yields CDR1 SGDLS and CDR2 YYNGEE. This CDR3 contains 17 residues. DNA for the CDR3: TGTGCCAACAGCGTAGCCCCCCCGACTAGCGGGGTCCACGAGCAGTACTTC. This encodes CANSVAPPTSGVHEQYF.

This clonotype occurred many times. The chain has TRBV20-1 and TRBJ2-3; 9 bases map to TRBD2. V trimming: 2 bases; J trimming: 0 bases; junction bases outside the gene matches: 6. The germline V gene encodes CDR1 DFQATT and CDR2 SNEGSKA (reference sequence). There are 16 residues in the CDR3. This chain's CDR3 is CSARPRLAESTDTQYF. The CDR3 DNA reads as TGCAGTGCTAGACCCCGACTAGCGGAGAGCACAGATACGCAGTATTTT.

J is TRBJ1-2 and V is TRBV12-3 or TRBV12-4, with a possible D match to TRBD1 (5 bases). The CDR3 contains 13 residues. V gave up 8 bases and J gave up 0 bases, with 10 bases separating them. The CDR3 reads CASATGANYGYTF. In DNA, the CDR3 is TGTGCCAGCGCAACAGGCGCTAACTATGGCTACACCTTC.

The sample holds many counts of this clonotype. The CDR3: CASSANYEQYF. In nucleotides, the CDR3 is TGTGCCAGCAGCGCCAACTACGAGCAGTACTTC. The chain couples TRBV11-2 to TRBJ2-7; D is unclear. V lost 5 bases to trimming and J lost 3 bases, with 5 bases between them. Germline CDR1 is SGHAT and CDR2 is FQNNGV. The CDR3 length is 11 residues.

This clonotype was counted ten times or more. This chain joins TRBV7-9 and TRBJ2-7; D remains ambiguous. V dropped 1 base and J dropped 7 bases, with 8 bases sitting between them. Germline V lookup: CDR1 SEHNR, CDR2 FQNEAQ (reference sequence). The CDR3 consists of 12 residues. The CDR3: CASSLDIGEQYF. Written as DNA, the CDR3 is TGTGCCAGCAGCTTAGATATTGGGGAGCAGTACTTC.

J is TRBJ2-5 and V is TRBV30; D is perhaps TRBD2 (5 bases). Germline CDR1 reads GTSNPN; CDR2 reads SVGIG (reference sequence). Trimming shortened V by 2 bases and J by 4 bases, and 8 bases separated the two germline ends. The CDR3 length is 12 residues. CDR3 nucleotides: TGTGCCTGGAGTAGGACTCGAGAGACCCAGTACTTC. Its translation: CAWSRTRETQYF.